This is a list of T cell receptor beta chains from one sample in a study of T cell changes during pregnancy in multiple sclerosis. Repertoires were generated with immunoSEQ multiplex PCR, while TCRdb's copy carries only in-frame clones and drops some. The sample lists 91,000 or so clones, around 92% seen once, with just over 2% in the top ten. This material consisted of peripheral blood, taken after pregnancy. These receptors were collected from a female donor with multiple sclerosis, enrolled in a pregnancy study. Both conserved end residues are part of each CDR3. Fields, in order: J gene, clone size, D gene, V gene, CDR3 DNA, CDR3 protein. A D gene is named only where the DNA matches it firmly. Clone size is given for some rows only: seen once, a few or many times, or a class if the clone is expanded.

>TRBJ2-7|.|.|TRBV18
TGTGCCAGCTCACAAAGAGCCGGGACACCCTCCCACCTGCAGTACTTC
CASSQRAGTPSHLQYF
>TRBJ1-2|.|.|TRBV7-2
TGTGCCAGCAGCTTAAGGTGGGGGGAGTATGGCTACACCTTC
CASSLRWGEYGYTF
>TRBJ2-1|.|TRBD2|TRBV11-3
TGTGCCAGCAGCCCGGGGGGAGGGTACAATGAGCAGTTCTTC
CASSPGGGYNEQFF
>TRBJ2-3|few|TRBD2|TRBV6-4
TGTGCCAGCAGTCTATCTAGCGGGGGTTCCACAGATACGCAGTATTTT
CASSLSSGGSTDTQYF
>TRBJ2-3|.|.|TRBV10-3
TGTGCCATCAGTGAGTCCCAGGGTAGAACAGATACGCAGTATTTT
CAISESQGRTDTQYF
>TRBJ2-5|.|TRBD2|TRBV19
TGTGCCAGTAGTATAGGTCCAGGTCGGGGGGGCCAGTACTTC
CASSIGPGRGGQYF
>TRBJ2-7|.|.|TRBV2
TGTGCCAGCAGTGACGTCCGGGACTACGAGCAGTACTTC
CASSDVRDYEQYF
>TRBJ1-1|.|.|TRBV2
TGTGCCAGCAGTGAAAATAGTGCTTTCTTT
CASSENSAFF
>TRBJ2-3|.|.|TRBV5-1
TGCGCCAGCAGCGGGGGAGGCTGGGTTGGCACAGATACGCAGTATTTT
CASSGGGWVGTDTQYF
>TRBJ1-3|.|TRBD1|TRBV29-1
TGCAGCGTTCGACAGGGGGCTGGAAACACCATATATTTT
CSVRQGAGNTIYF
>TRBJ2-7|.|.|TRBV21-1
TGTGCCAGCAGCAAAGACCACCCTAATACTACAACCTACGAGCAGTACTTC
CASSKDHPNTTTYEQYF
>TRBJ2-1|.|.|TRBV7-7
TGTGCCAGCAGCTCATCAACAGGGTCCCCCTACAATGAGCAGTTCTTC
CASSSSTGSPYNEQFF
>TRBJ2-2|.|.|TRBV30
TGTGCCTGGAGTCCGGGGGACAGAGACACCGGGGAGCTGTTTTTT
CAWSPGDRDTGELFF
>TRBJ1-2|.|.|TRBV14
TGTGCCAGCAGCCAAGAAGTGTCGGGACATGGCTATGGCTACACCTTC
CASSQEVSGHGYGYTF
>TRBJ1-1|.|.|TRBV5-5
TGTGCCAGCAGCTTGGCGGTTTCGGGTCTTGAAGCTTTCTTT
CASSLAVSGLEAFF
>TRBJ2-2|.|.|TRBV27
TGTGCCAGCAGTTCCCTAGAAGAGGCCGGGGAGCTGTTTTTT
CASSSLEEAGELFF
>TRBJ2-2|.|.|TRBV19
TGTGCCAGTAGTTCCCCCGCCGGGGAGCTGTTTTTT
CASSSPAGELFF